One sample yielded the 2 T cell receptor beta chains listed below, sequenced in a study of T cells in Graves' hyperthyroidism and ophthalmopathy. Authors of the study amplified TCR beta CDR3 regions from RNA transcripts. RT-PCR in the first round (using the HTBI primer set) targeted the TCR CDR3. TCRdb reprocessed the multiplex PCR reads with MiXCR, giving one entry per CDR3 protein. The sample lists 160,000 or so distinct CDR3 sequences; approximately 9% were seen once. The sequenced material came from blood. The receptors derive from a woman aged 18-35 years with Graves' hyperthyroidism that later progressed to Graves' ophthalmopathy.

This clonotype was found many times. The chain employs TRBV28 and TRBJ1-1, with a weak D call TRBD1 (6 bases). Germline values: CDR1 MDHEN, CDR2 SYDVKM. The V end was cut by 5 bases, the J end by 0 bases, with 10 bases between. This CDR3 has 14 residues. DNA of the CDR3: TGTGCCAGCAGTCAAAGGGGGGTGAACACTGAAGCTTTCTTT. It translates to CASSQRGVNTEAFF.

This clonotype came up many times. The chain couples TRBV7-9 to TRBJ2-1; no reliable D call. The CDR3 runs 14 residues. V was clipped by 4 bases and J by 0 bases, with 7 bases between them. Germline V gene sequence: CDR1 SEHNR, CDR2 FQNEAQ (reference sequence). CDR3 loop: CASSSTNSYNEQFF. The CDR3 DNA sequence: TGTGCCAGCAGCTCGACCAACTCCTACAATGAGCAGTTCTTC.